One sample yielded the 3 T cell receptor beta chains listed below, sequenced in a study of T cell responses to AZD1222 COVID-19 vaccine. Only in-frame clones appear in the TCRdb table, and some are missing; sequencing was by immunoSEQ multiplex PCR. Here the sample spans about 160,000 clones, 90% to 95% being singletons. The sample consisted of peripheral blood, taken on day 0 of AZD1222 vaccination. All receptors come from an adult in good health.

The V and J genes are TRBV10-2 and TRBJ1-1; tentatively, D is TRBD1 (5 bases). The ends were cut back, 7 bases at V and 6 bases at J, with 18 bases in the middle. CDR1 and CDR2 (germline): WSHSY, SAAADI. The CDR3 runs to 14 residues. CDR3 region: CASKGRGDGSEAFF. CDR3 nucleotides: TGCGCCAGCAAAGGGCGAGGGGATGGTTCTGAAGCTTTCTTT.

The chain is built from TRBV6-4 and TRBJ1-2, with 8 bases aligning to TRBD1. The CDR3 is 14 amino acids. Trimming took 0 bases from V and 7 from J; bases not matched to a gene: 4. Germline V lookup: CDR1 MRHNA, CDR2 SNTAGT. The CDR3 reads CASSDSGQGGGYTF. The CDR3 DNA reads as TGTGCCAGCAGTGACTCCGGACAGGGAGGTGGCTACACCTTC.

The J gene is TRBJ1-5, the V gene TRBV20-1, with a possible D match to TRBD1 (5 bases). Germline CDR1 and CDR2: DFQATT and SNEGSKA (reference sequence). The germline V and J ends were trimmed by 6 bases and 4 bases, with 25 bases remaining between them. This CDR3 is 17 amino acids long. The CDR3 DNA is TGCAGTGCCAGTAGATTATCCGGACAAGGACCTAATCAGCCCCAGCATTTT. This translates into CSASRLSGQGPNQPQHF.